What follows are 14 T cell receptor beta chains derived from one specimen sequenced in a study of regulatory T cells in long-lasting Graves disease. This sample's time point: persistent/refractory GD, antithyroid drugs over 5 years with positive TRAb. The TCR library was prepared using RNA isolated from PBMCs. Building the TCR beta libraries relied on iRepertoire HTBI primers, and CDR3 regions underwent Arm-PCR. TCRdb reprocessed the multiplex PCR reads with MiXCR, giving one entry per CDR3 protein. The sample includes about 290,000 distinct CDR3 sequences, around a fifth seen only once; the top ten take approximately 53%. The sequenced sample was peripheral blood mononuclear cells (PBMCs), obtained when the disease was refractory, from a patient treated with antithyroid drugs. The receptors derive from a female donor with Graves disease.

This clonotype was observed many times. The V and J genes are TRBV28 and TRBJ1-2, with 8 positions matching TRBD1. CDR1 and CDR2 (germline): MDHEN, SYDVKM. Trimming cost V 10 bases and J 6 bases; bases outside gene matches: 4. The CDR3 consists of 11 residues. The chain's CDR3 is CATGQGHGYTF. CDR3 nucleotides: TGTGCCACCGGACAGGGCCATGGCTACACCTTC.

This clonotype was counted a few times. The genes are TRBV24-1 and TRBJ1-3; D call uncertain. This CDR3 is 15 amino acids long. CDR1 and CDR2 from the germline V gene are KGHDR and SFDVKD. V was shortened by 3 bases and J by 0 bases, with 8 bases between the two germline ends. The CDR3 sequence is CATSDPSTSGNTIYF. The CDR3 nucleotides read TGTGCCACCAGTGATCCCTCAACCTCTGGAAACACCATATATTTT.

The chain carries TRBV2 and TRBJ2-3, with no clear D. The V gene lost 2 bases and the J gene lost 6 bases, with 21 bases spanning the gap. This CDR3 is built from 17 residues. In germline, CDR1 is SNHLY, CDR2 FYNNEI. This chain's CDR3 is CASSEIRVAGPGDTQYF. DNA of the CDR3: TGTGCCAGCAGTGAAATTCGTGTGGCTGGTCCTGGGGATACGCAGTATTTT.

This sequence joins TRBV5-8 and TRBJ2-7; TRBD1 matches at 9 bases. The V gene end was trimmed by 3 bases and the J gene end by 6 bases; junction bases not matched to a gene: 4. The germline V gene encodes CDR1 SGHTS and CDR2 YDEGEE. This CDR3 region has 13 residues. CDR3 bases: TGTGCCAGCAGCTACAGGGGGCAGAGCGAGCAGTACTTC. Amino acid sequence: CASSYRGQSEQYF.

This clonotype came up a few times. V and J are TRBV6-1 and TRBJ2-5, with D maybe TRBD1 (6 bases). The CDR3 covers 15 residues. The germline V gene encodes CDR1 MNHNS and CDR2 SASEGT. Trimming removed 6 bases at V and 4 bases at J, with 18 bases between. CDR3 nucleotide sequence: TGTGCCAGCAGCTCAAACACCAGGGGCCTAGAGACCCAGTACTTC. Residues: CASSSNTRGLETQYF.

The chain has TRBV6-1 and TRBJ2-4; 12 bases are shared with TRBD2. CDR3 size: 17 residues. After removal of 7 bases from V and 3 bases from J, the junction contained 10 bases not matched to a gene. CDR1 is MNHNS, CDR2 SASEGT, per germline. CDR3 nucleotide sequence: TGTGCCAGCACCAACCACGGACTAGCGGGATTCAAAAACATTCAGTACTTC. Translation: CASTNHGLAGFKNIQYF.

Many counts were recorded for this clonotype. The rearrangement uses TRBV6-1 and TRBJ2-7, with 11 bases fitting TRBD2. Trimming removed 8 bases from V and 2 bases from J; junction bases left unmatched: 5. This CDR3 has 14 amino acids. CDR1 is MNHNS, CDR2 SASEGT, per germline. The CDR3 bases are TGTGCCAGCTGGGGGACTAGCGGTACCTACGAGCAGTACTTC. This gives the protein CASWGTSGTYEQYF.

This chain joins TRBV28 and TRBJ2-5, with 7 bases lining up with TRBD2. The CDR3 is 13 residues long. In germline, CDR1 is MDHEN, CDR2 SYDVKM. After removal of 3 bases from V and 7 bases from J, the junction contained 5 bases not matched to a gene. The CDR3 sequence: CASSFPGRATQYF. DNA of the CDR3: TGTGCCAGCAGTTTCCCAGGGAGGGCGACCCAGTACTTC.

This clonotype was detected a few times. The CDR3 is CSVEGVTYEQYF. Here the CDR3 DNA reads TGCAGTGTAGAGGGAGTGACCTACGAGCAGTACTTC. The chain has TRBV20-1 and TRBJ2-7, with a weak D call TRBD2 (5 bases). CDR1 is DFQATT and CDR2 is SNEGSKA in the germline V gene (reference sequence). The CDR3 has 12 amino acids. V lost 7 bases and J lost 2, with 12 bases in between.

This clonotype was seen a handful of times. This sequence joins TRBV24-1 and TRBJ2-1, with TRBD2 identical over 11 bases. The CDR3 sequence is 17 residues long. CDR1 is KGHDR and CDR2 is SFDVKD in the germline V gene. With 2 bases clipped from V and 4 bases from J, the junction kept 6 bases outside the gene matches. CDR3 DNA sequence: TGTGCCACCAGTGATTCCGGACTAGCGGGCGGGTACAATGAGCAGTTCTTC. Its translation: CATSDSGLAGGYNEQFF.

This sequence joins TRBV10-3 and TRBJ1-6; 7 positions agree with TRBD1. J gave up 10 bases and V 2 bases, and 14 bases lay outside the gene matches. Germline-derived CDR1 and CDR2 are ENHRY and SYGVKD. The CDR3 contains 17 residues. The CDR3 nucleotides are TGTGCCATCAGTGAGCGGAGGACCGCGGCAGGGGGATCACCCCTCCACTTT. Protein sequence: CAISERRTAAGGSPLHF.

The chain links TRBV7-2 to TRBJ1-2; weak D call: TRBD1 (5 bases). Germline CDR1 and CDR2: SGHTA and FQGNSA. The CDR3 is 15 amino acids. V was shortened by 0 bases and J by 4 bases, with 12 bases between the two germline ends. The DNA of the CDR3 is TGTGCCAGCAGCTTAGCGCCTGACAGAGGCTATGGCTACACCTTC. It yields the protein CASSLAPDRGYGYTF.

This clonotype was counted ten times or more. This sequence joins TRBV10-3 and TRBJ2-5, with D possibly matching TRBD2 (6 bases). The CDR3 length is 12 residues. The germline V and J ends were trimmed by 3 bases and 5 bases, with 7 bases remaining between them. Germline CDR1 and CDR2: ENHRY and SYGVKD. CDR3 sequence reads: CAISEGGETQYF. The CDR3 nucleotides read TGTGCCATCAGTGAAGGAGGGGAGACCCAGTACTTC.

This clonotype appeared a few times. V is TRBV19 and J is TRBJ1-1; 9 positions agree with TRBD1. Germline values: CDR1 LNHDA, CDR2 SQIVND (reference sequence). The CDR3 consists of 16 residues. The V gene end was trimmed by 8 bases and the J gene end by 0 bases; junction bases not matched to a gene: 10. CDR3: CASAVTGGVLNTEAFF. In DNA, the CDR3 is TGTGCCAGTGCTGTAACAGGGGGCGTGCTGAACACTGAAGCTTTCTTT.